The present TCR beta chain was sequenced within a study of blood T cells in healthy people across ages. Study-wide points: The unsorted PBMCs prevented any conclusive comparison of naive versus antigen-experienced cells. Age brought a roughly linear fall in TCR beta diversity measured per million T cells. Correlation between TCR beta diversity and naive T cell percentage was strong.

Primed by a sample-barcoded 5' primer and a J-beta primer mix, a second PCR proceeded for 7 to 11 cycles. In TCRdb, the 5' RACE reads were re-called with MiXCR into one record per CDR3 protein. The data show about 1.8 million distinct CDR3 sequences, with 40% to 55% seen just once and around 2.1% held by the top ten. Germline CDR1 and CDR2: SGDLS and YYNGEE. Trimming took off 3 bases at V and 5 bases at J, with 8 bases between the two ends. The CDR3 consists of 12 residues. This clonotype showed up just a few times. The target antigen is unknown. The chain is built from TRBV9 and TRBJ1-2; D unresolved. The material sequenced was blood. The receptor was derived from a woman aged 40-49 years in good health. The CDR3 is CASSAPRYGYTF. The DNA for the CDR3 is TGTGCCAGCAGCGCCCCCCGTTATGGCTACACCTTC.